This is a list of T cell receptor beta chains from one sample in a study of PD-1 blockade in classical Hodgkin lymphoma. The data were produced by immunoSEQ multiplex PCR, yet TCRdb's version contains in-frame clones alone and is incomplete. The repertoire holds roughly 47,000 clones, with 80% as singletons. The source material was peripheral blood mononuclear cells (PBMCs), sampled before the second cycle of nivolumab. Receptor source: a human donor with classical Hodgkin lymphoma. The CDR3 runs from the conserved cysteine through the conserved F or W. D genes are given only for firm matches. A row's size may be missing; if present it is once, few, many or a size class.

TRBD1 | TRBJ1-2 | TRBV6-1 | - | TGTGCCAGCAGTGAAGTAGGGGGCGTCTATGGCTACACCTTC | CASSEVGGVYGYTF
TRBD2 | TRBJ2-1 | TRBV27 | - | TGTGCCAGCAGTTTTTCTAGCGGCGTTTACAATGAGCAGTTCTTC | CASSFSSGVYNEQFF
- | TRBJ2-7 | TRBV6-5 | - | TGTGCCAGCACTCCAGGGAGAACGGGAGAGCAGTACTTC | CASTPGRTGEQYF
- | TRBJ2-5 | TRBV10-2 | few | TGCGCCAGCAGTTCTAGGGCCCCCCAAGAGACCCAGTACTTC | CASSSRAPQETQYF
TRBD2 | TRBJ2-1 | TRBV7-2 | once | TGTGCCAGCAGCTTAGTGGGAGGGCAAAACTACAATGAGCAGTTCTTC | CASSLVGGQNYNEQFF
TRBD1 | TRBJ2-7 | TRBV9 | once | TGTGCCAGCAGCGTCTCCGGGACAGGGGCCCACGAGCAGTACTTC | CASSVSGTGAHEQYF
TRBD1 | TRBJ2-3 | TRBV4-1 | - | TGCGCCAGCAGTCCCGGGACAGGTATGGATACGCAGTATTTT | CASSPGTGMDTQYF
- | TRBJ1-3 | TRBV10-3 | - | TGTGCCATCAGTGAGTCGACAGCCTCTGGAAACACCATATATTTT | CAISESTASGNTIYF
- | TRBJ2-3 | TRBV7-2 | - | TGTGCCAGCAGCTTAGGAAGATCCCGAAGCATGGCCACGCAGTATTTT | CASSLGRSRSMATQYF
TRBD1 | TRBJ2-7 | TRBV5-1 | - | TGCGCCAGCAGCCCTCAGGGGGTCGACTACGAGCAGTACTTC | CASSPQGVDYEQYF
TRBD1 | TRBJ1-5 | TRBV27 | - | TGTGCCAGCCGGACAGGGAATGGTCAGCCCCAGCATTTT | CASRTGNGQPQHF
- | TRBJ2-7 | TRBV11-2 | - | TGTGCCAGCAGCTTAGCGGGGGCGCAGTACTTC | CASSLAGAQYF
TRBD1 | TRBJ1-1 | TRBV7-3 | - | TGTGCCAGCAGCCAGACGATCAGGGGGGAAGCTTTCTTT | CASSQTIRGEAFF
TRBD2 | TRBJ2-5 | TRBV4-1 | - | TGCGCCAGCAGCCAGCACACCCCTGGACTAGCTAGACAAGAGACCCAGTACTTC | CASSQHTPGLARQETQYF
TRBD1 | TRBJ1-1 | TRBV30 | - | TGTGCCTGGAGTGGGGTGGCAGGGGGCACAACTGAAGCTTTCTTT | CAWSGVAGGTTEAFF
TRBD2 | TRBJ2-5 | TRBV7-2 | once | TGTGCCAGCAGCTTCCGGACTAGCGGACAAGAGACCCAGTACTTC | CASSFRTSGQETQYF
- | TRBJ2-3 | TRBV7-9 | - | TGTGCCAGCAGCTTTAATGTAGGGGGTCCAGATACGCAGTATTTT | CASSFNVGGPDTQYF
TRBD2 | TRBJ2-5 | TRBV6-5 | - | TGTGCCAGCAGTCACGGACTAGGCCTTAAGACCCAGTACTTC | CASSHGLGLKTQYF
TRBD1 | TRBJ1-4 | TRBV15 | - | TGTGCCACCAGCCCGCAACCCCTGGGACAGGCAACTAATGAAAAACTGTTTTTT | CATSPQPLGQATNEKLFF
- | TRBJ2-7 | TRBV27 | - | TGTGCCAGCATCGGGCGCCACTCCTACGAGCAGTACTTC | CASIGRHSYEQYF
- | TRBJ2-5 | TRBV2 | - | TGTGCCAGCAGGTATCGGGAAGAGACCCAGTACTTC | CASRYREETQYF
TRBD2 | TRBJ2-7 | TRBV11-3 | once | TGTGCCAGCAGCCTCTCTAGCGGTATGGGGGATTACGAGCAGTACTTC | CASSLSSGMGDYEQYF
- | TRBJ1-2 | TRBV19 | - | TGTGCCAGTAGCACAGGTTTTGACTATGGCTACACCTTC | CASSTGFDYGYTF
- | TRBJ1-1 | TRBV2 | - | TGTGCCAGCAGGGCCTTTCAGGGGACTGAAGCTTTCTTT | CASRAFQGTEAFF
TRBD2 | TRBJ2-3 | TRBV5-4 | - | TGTGCCAGCAGCCCAGATACTAGCGGGGTTACAGATACGCAGTATTTT | CASSPDTSGVTDTQYF
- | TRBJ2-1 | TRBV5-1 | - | TGCGCCAGCAATGAGATAGGAGGTGAGCAGTTCTTC | CASNEIGGEQFF
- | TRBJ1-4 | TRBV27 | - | TGTGCCAGCAGTTTATTTGGCAGCAAACCCGAAAAACTGTTTTTT | CASSLFGSKPEKLFF
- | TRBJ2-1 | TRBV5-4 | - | TGTGCCAGCACCTTTTCATCGTACGATGAGCAGTTCTTC | CASTFSSYDEQFF
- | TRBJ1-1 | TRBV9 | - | TGTGCCAGCAGCGTAGGGCGGGGGACTGAAGCTTTCTTT | CASSVGRGTEAFF
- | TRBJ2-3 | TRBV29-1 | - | TGCAGCGTTGAGGTGTCCCGCACAGATACGCAGTATTTT | CSVEVSRTDTQYF
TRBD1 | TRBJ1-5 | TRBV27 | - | TGTGCCAGCAGTTTGGCGGACAGGCCCCAGCCCCAGCATTTT | CASSLADRPQPQHF
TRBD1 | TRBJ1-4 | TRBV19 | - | TGTGCCAGTAGTATCTCCGGGACAGGGGACGAAAAACTGTTTTTT | CASSISGTGDEKLFF
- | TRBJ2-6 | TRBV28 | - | TGTGCCAGCAGTGGGCCCCGGGGCCTCTTTGGTTCCGGGGCCAACGTCCTGACTTTC | CASSGPRGLFGSGANVLTF
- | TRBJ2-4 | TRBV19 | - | TGTGCCACCAACCGGGGCCCGGGTGGAGAGAACATTCAGTACTTC | CATNRGPGGENIQYF
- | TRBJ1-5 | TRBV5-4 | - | TGTGCCAGCAGCTGGGACGGGTATCAGCCCCAGCATTTT | CASSWDGYQPQHF
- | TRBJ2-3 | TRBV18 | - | TGTGCCAGCTCGGACGTCGGACAAGATACGCAGTATTTT | CASSDVGQDTQYF
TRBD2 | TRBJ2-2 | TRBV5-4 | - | TGTGCCAGCAGCTTGGAGGGGACTAGCAGAAGGACCGGGGAGCTGTTTTTT | CASSLEGTSRRTGELFF
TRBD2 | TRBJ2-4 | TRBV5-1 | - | TGCGCCAGCAGCCCCGCGGGGGGAGACATTCAGTACTTC | CASSPAGGDIQYF
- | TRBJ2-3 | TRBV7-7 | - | TGTGCTAGCAGCTTAGATTTCGGGTCAGATACGCAGTATTTT | CASSLDFGSDTQYF
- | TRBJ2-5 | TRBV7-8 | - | TGTGCCAGCAGCTTAGCGTATAGGGGACAAGACCAAGAGACCCAGTACTTC | CASSLAYRGQDQETQYF
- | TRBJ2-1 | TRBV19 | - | TGTGCCAGTAGTATCTGGGGGTTCGAGCAGTTCTTC | CASSIWGFEQFF
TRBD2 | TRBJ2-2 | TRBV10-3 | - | TGTGCCATCGGGACTACCGCGAACACCGGGGAGCTGTTTTTT | CAIGTTANTGELFF
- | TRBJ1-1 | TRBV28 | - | TGTGCCAGCAGTTTGGGGGGCCCCTCGGCAGCTTTCTTT | CASSLGGPSAAFF
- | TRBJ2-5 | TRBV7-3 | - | TGTGCCAGCAGCCTAGACCAGACCTGGGGGACCCAGTACTTC | CASSLDQTWGTQYF
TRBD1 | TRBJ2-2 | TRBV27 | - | TGTGCCAGCCGGGACAGGGGGATTGCCGGGGAGCTGTTTTTT | CASRDRGIAGELFF
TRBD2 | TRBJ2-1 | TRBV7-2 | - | TGTGCCAGCAGACCTGGACTAGCGGGGGGGCTTAAAATCAATGAGCAGTTCTTC | CASRPGLAGGLKINEQFF
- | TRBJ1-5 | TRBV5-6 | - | TGTGCCAGCAGCTTGGGGTCCAATCAGCCCCAGCATTTT | CASSLGSNQPQHF
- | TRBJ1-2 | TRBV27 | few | TGTGCCAGCAGTTTAGGTGCGCACTCTGGCTACACCTTC | CASSLGAHSGYTF
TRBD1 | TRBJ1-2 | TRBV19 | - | TGTGCCAGTATGGACAGGAAGCTATATGGCTACACCTTC | CASMDRKLYGYTF
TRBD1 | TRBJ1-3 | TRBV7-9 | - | TGTGCCAGCAGCTCGCAGGGGGGAAGGGGTGGAAACACCATATATTTT | CASSSQGGRGGNTIYF
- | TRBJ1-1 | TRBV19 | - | TGTGCCAGTAGTACCCGTCCGCCTAACGCTGAAGCTTTCTTT | CASSTRPPNAEAFF
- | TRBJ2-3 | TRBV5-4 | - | TGTGCCAGCAGCCAGGGGGGGGTCACAGATACGCAGTATTTT | CASSQGGVTDTQYF
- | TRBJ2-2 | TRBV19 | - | TGTGCCAGTAGTATATCCCTGAGAACCGGGGAGCTGTTTTTT | CASSISLRTGELFF
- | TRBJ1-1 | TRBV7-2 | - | TGTGCCAGCACCCCAACCTTTAACACTGAAGCTTTCTTT | CASTPTFNTEAFF
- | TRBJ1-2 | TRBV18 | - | TGTGCCAGCTCACCGGAGTACGGCAGGGGCTATGGCTACACCTTC | CASSPEYGRGYGYTF
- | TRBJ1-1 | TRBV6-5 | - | TGTGCCAGTTACAAACAGGATCTCACTGAAGCTTTCTTT | CASYKQDLTEAFF
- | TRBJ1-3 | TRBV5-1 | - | TGCGCCAGCAGCTTAGATAAAGGAAACACCATATATTTT | CASSLDKGNTIYF